One and the same sample provided the 23 T cell receptor beta chains below, sequenced in a study of technical replicates of blood from several donors. The assay was immunoSEQ multiplex PCR, and TCRdb's table has in-frame clones only and misses some. Altogether fewer than 90,000 clones are present, 94% being singletons, with the ten largest covering about 0.4%. Sequencing used T cells isolated from PBMCs. All receptors derive from a human donor in good health.

The chain recombines TRBV6-1 with TRBJ2-7, with 7 bases matching TRBD1. The CDR3 is 13 amino acids. CDR1 is MNHNS and CDR2 is SASEGT in the germline V gene. V gave up 8 bases and J gave up 4 bases; unmatched junction bases: 8. The CDR3 protein is CASQDREAYEQYF. The CDR3 DNA sequence: TGTGCCAGCCAAGACAGGGAAGCGTACGAGCAGTACTTC.

The CDR3 DNA is TGCAGCGTTGCCGGGAGGGCGGGGAACGAGCAGTACTTC. Its translation: CSVAGRAGNEQYF. The chain links TRBV29-1 to TRBJ2-7, with 8 nucleotides matching TRBD2. The CDR3 contains 13 residues. Trimming removed 4 bases from V and 5 bases from J; junction bases left unmatched: 7. From germline, CDR1 is SQVTM and CDR2 ANQGSEA.

This clone appeared a few times. The chain recombines TRBV19 with TRBJ2-5; TRBD1 aligns across 10 bases. The germline V gene has CDR1 LNHDA and CDR2 SQIVND (reference sequence). This CDR3 is 13 amino acids long. The V gene end was trimmed by 9 bases and the J gene end by 2 bases; junction bases not matched to a gene: 3. The CDR3 sequence: CASRDRGQETQYF. CDR3 sequence (DNA): TGTGCCAGCCGGGACAGGGGACAAGAGACCCAGTACTTC. The entire variable domain, with the rest obtained from reference TRBV19 and TRBJ2-5, is as follows: DGGITQSPKYLFRKEGQNVTLSCEQNLNHDAMYWYRQDPGQGLRLIYYSQIVNDFQKGDIAEGYSVSREKKESFPLTVTSAQKNPTAFYLCASRDRGQETQYFGPGTRLLVL.

This sequence joins TRBV15 and TRBJ1-2; D is unclear. Per the germline V gene, CDR1 is LNHNV and CDR2 is YYDKDF (reference sequence). The ends were cut back, 0 bases at V and 5 bases at J, with 10 bases in the middle. CDR3 length: 14 residues. CDR3 loop: CATSRDDHSYGYTF. The CDR3 DNA follows: TGTGCCACCAGCAGAGATGATCACTCTTATGGCTACACCTTC.

This chain links TRBV28 with TRBJ1-1; D call uncertain. Germline CDR1 reads MDHEN; CDR2 reads SYDVKM. CDR3 length equals 14 residues. Trimming took off 1 base at V and 0 bases at J, with 6 bases between the two ends. CDR3 in DNA: TGTGCCAGCAGTTTATTACAAGTGAACACTGAAGCTTTCTTT. Amino acids: CASSLLQVNTEAFF.

The chain uses TRBV6-5 and TRBJ2-2; a possible D gene is TRBD1 (5 bases). This CDR3 spans 14 amino acids. The V end lost 8 bases, the J end lost 3 bases, and 13 bases lay between the germline ends. Germline lookup yields CDR1 MNHEY and CDR2 SVGAGI. The CDR3 coding sequence is TGTGCCAGCCGTAAGGGGCAGGACACCGGGGAGCTGTTTTTT. It specifies CASRKGQDTGELFF.

The rearrangement uses TRBV12-5 and TRBJ1-2; D is undetermined. Deletions cut 6 bases from V and 6 bases from J, with 11 bases between. Germline CDR1 reads LGHNT; CDR2 reads FRNRAP. The CDR3 totals 12 residues. The CDR3 loop is CASGLQEDGYTF. The CDR3 bases are TGTGCTAGTGGCCTGCAGGAGGATGGCTACACCTTC.

J is TRBJ2-2 and V is TRBV7-2; the D is unclear. The CDR3 has 15 residues. V was clipped by 0 bases and J by 7 bases, with 12 bases between them. Germline V gene sequence: CDR1 SGHTA, CDR2 FQGNSA. CDR3 bases: TGTGCCAGCAGCTTAGCGGCATATAAAGTCGGGGAGCTGTTTTTT. Protein: CASSLAAYKVGELFF.

The J gene is TRBJ2-4, the V gene TRBV27; the match to TRBD2 covers 15 bases. Germline lookup yields CDR1 MNHEY and CDR2 SMNVEV (reference sequence). The CDR3 spans 18 residues. The V and J ends lost 4 bases and 6 bases, in that order; junction bases with no gene match: 10. CDR3 sequence: CASSSQTGTSGRINIQYF. The CDR3 coding sequence is TGTGCCAGCAGTTCCCAGACCGGGACTAGCGGGAGGATAAACATTCAGTACTTC.

V and J are TRBV4-2 and TRBJ1-4; 9 bases agree with TRBD1. The CDR3 runs 14 residues. The V gene end was trimmed by 4 bases and the J gene end by 6 bases; junction bases not matched to a gene: 3. Germline CDR1 and CDR2: LGHNA and YNFKEQ. The CDR3 DNA reads as TGTGCCAGCAGCCCGGACAGGGGCGATGAAAAACTGTTTTTT. Its translation is CASSPDRGDEKLFF.

The chain couples TRBV19 to TRBJ1-5, with D possibly TRBD1 on 6 matching bases. This CDR3 is built from 14 residues. The germline V gene has CDR1 LNHDA and CDR2 SQIVND (reference sequence). Trimming cost V 5 bases and J 6 bases, with 14 bases left between them. CDR3 loop: CASSAQGMSQPQHF. The DNA for the CDR3 is TGTGCCAGTAGTGCACAGGGAATGTCTCAGCCCCAGCATTTT.

The chain combines TRBV2 with TRBJ2-7; TRBD2 is a possible D gene (6 bases). Trimming pared 8 bases from V and 5 bases from J, leaving 22 bases between. Germline V CDR1 and CDR2: SNHLY, FYNNEI. The CDR3 is made up of 15 amino acids. CDR3 bases: TGTGCCAGCTCCGCCTCGGGACTCACTCGGCACGAGCAGTACTTC. Protein: CASSASGLTRHEQYF. The whole variable domain, remainder taken from reference TRBV2 and TRBJ2-7, is EPEVTQTPSHQVTQMGQEVILRCVPISNHLYFYWYRQILGQKVEFLVSFYNNEISEKSEIFDDQFSVERPDGSNFTLKIRSTKLEDSAMYFCASSASGLTRHEQYFGPGTRLTVT.

The sample holds one count of this clone. The CDR3 sequence is CASSVDGQPQHF. The CDR3 DNA is TGTGCCAGCAGCGTAGACGGTCAGCCCCAGCATTTT. The chain is built from TRBV9 and TRBJ1-5; D is undetermined. V was trimmed by 0 bases and J by 6 bases, leaving 4 bases between them. This CDR3 comprises 12 residues. Germline CDR1 is SGDLS and CDR2 is YYNGEE.

CDR3 protein: CAWSGLTGTPTYTF. The DNA of the CDR3 is TGTGCCTGGAGTGGACTTACCGGGACACCAACCTACACCTTC. This rearrangement joins TRBV30 to TRBJ1-2, with a tentative D call TRBD1 (6 bases). The V gene lost 1 base and the J gene lost 10 bases, with 19 bases spanning the gap. The length of the CDR3 is 14 residues. Per germline, CDR1 GTSNPN and CDR2 SVGIG (reference sequence).

The chain recombines TRBV9 with TRBJ1-2, with 8 bases that match TRBD1. V was pared by 4 bases and J by 4 bases, with 6 bases of the junction left unmatched. The germline gives CDR1 SGDLS, CDR2 YYNGEE. The CDR3 extends over 14 amino acids. This chain's CDR3 is CASSTWTGTYGYTF. CDR3 sequence (DNA): TGTGCCAGCAGCACCTGGACAGGGACCTATGGCTACACCTTC.

This chain connects TRBV9 to TRBJ2-1; no reliable D call. The CDR3 has 13 residues. V lost 0 bases, J lost 11 bases, and 12 bases lay in between. CDR1 SGDLS and CDR2 YYNGEE come from the germline V gene. The CDR3 spells CASSVEGGRKQFF. For the CDR3, the DNA is TGTGCCAGCAGCGTAGAAGGTGGGCGTAAGCAGTTCTTC.

V usage is TRBV27 and J usage is TRBJ2-7; D is perhaps TRBD1 (7 bases). The germline CDR1 and CDR2 sequences are MNHEY and SMNVEV (reference sequence). Trimming stripped 2 bases from V and 6 bases from J, with 11 bases between. CDR3 size: 13 residues. Written as DNA, the CDR3 is TGTGCCAGCAGTTTAAGGCAGGGGGGCGAGCAGTACTTC. Translation: CASSLRQGGEQYF.

The V gene is TRBV5-1, the J gene TRBJ2-5, with unresolved D. CDR1 is SGHRS and CDR2 is YFSETQ in the germline V gene. V lost 7 bases, J lost 0 bases, and 4 bases lay in between. The CDR3 totals 11 residues. CDR3 protein: CASQYQETQYF. The CDR3 region has the DNA TGCGCCAGCCAGTACCAAGAGACCCAGTACTTC.

The genes are TRBV28 and TRBJ1-1; D gene ambiguous. Germline V lookup: CDR1 MDHEN, CDR2 SYDVKM. The CDR3 consists of 13 residues. V was pared by 5 bases and J by 1 base, with 8 bases between. The CDR3 nucleotides read TGTGCCAGCAGTAGACTGCCGAACACTGAAGCTTTCTTT. It is translated as CASSRLPNTEAFF.

CDR3 coding DNA: TGTGCCAGCAGCTTGTACGGTAATCAGCCCCAGCATTTT. Translated: CASSLYGNQPQHF. This chain connects TRBV5-5 to TRBJ1-5; D is unclear. From germline, CDR1 is SGHKS and CDR2 YYEKEE (reference sequence). V lost 1 base and J 4 bases, leaving 6 bases between the germline ends. The CDR3 totals 13 residues.

V and J are TRBV27 and TRBJ2-1; 7 bases map to TRBD1. The V gene end was trimmed by 6 bases and the J gene end by 5 bases; junction bases not matched to a gene: 4. This CDR3 contains 13 residues. CDR1 is MNHEY, CDR2 SMNVEV, per germline (reference sequence). DNA of the CDR3: TGTGCCAGCAGCCGGGACAGCCACAATGAGCAGTTCTTC. Its translation is CASSRDSHNEQFF.

The chain has TRBV5-1 and TRBJ2-1, with 7 bases lining up with TRBD1. CDR1 and CDR2 from the germline V gene are SGHRS and YFSETQ. This CDR3 is built from 16 residues. J lost 6 bases, V lost 3 bases, and 12 bases had no gene match. The DNA for the CDR3 is TGCGCCAGCAGCTGGTTAGGGGGCCCCCTAGGCAATGAGCAGTTCTTC. Translating gives CASSWLGGPLGNEQFF. The full variable domain, its missing parts supplied by reference TRBV5-1 and TRBJ2-1, is KAGVTQTPRYLIKTRGQQVTLSCSPISGHRSVSWYQQTPGQGLQFLFEYFSETQRNKGNFPGRFSGRQFSNSRSEMNVSTLELGDSALYLCASSWLGGPLGNEQFFGPGTRLTVL.

The gene calls are TRBV27 and TRBJ2-3; D possibly corresponds to TRBD2 (6 bases). V gave up 3 bases and J gave up 0 bases, with 7 bases separating them. CDR1 is MNHEY, CDR2 SMNVEV, per germline (reference sequence). CDR3 length equals 14 residues. CDR3 nucleotide sequence: TGTGCCAGCAGTTTCGGGGGAAGCACAGATACGCAGTATTTT. It yields the protein CASSFGGSTDTQYF.